The clone carrying this T cell receptor beta chain was observed many times. The target antigen is unknown. The sample comes from a study of T cell repertoires in cytomegalovirus infection. Whole-study context: CMV epitopes used comprised recently identified HLA-C-restricted ones and well-studied HLA-B-restricted ones. Shared public TCR beta signatures pointed to both CMV infection and a matching HLA type.

Each CDR3 protein gets one entry after TCRdb re-called the reads with MiXCR. The table records 900,000 to 950,000 distinct CDR3 sequences, roughly a third of them present only once. Study results and limitations: HLA-C-restricted CMV-specific TCR beta clonotypes were dominant in the ex vivo response. Pooled public TCR beta family frequency picked out CMV carriers with the relevant HLA.

From germline, CDR1 is SGHVS and CDR2 FQNEAQ. This CDR3 spans 17 amino acids. V shed 3 bases, J shed 11 bases, and the junction held 21 bases outside the gene matches. The rearrangement joins TRBV7-8 to TRBJ1-1, with TRBD1 matching over 7 bases. The receptor's source is a human donor in good health (CMV status not recorded). Some clones in this sample may be carry-over from other donors' samples. Sequenced here: cultured CD8+ T cells from PBMCs, sampled from culture after CMV antigen stimulation. CDR3 amino acids: CASSFFGNTGALWEAFF. The CDR3, as DNA: TGTGCCAGCAGCTTTTTTGGCAACACAGGGGCCCTCTGGGAGGCTTTCTTT.